These 2 T cell receptor beta chains originate from one sample sequenced in a study of long-term antiretroviral therapy in people with HIV. Survey-level immunoSEQ v3.0 assays were run. Only in-frame clones appear in the TCRdb table, and some are missing; sequencing was by immunoSEQ multiplex PCR. This table holds about 17,000 clones, roughly 96% found once. The sequencing used unsorted PBMCs, collected 10 to 12 years after starting antiretroviral therapy. Receptors originate from a man aged 30-40 years with HIV.

The table lists this clone with a count of one. This CDR3 reads CASSLQGGFNEQFF. In DNA form, the CDR3 reads TGTGCCAGTAGTCTCCAGGGGGGTTTCAATGAGCAGTTCTTC. The J gene is TRBJ2-1, the V gene TRBV19, with D maybe TRBD1 (7 bases). V lost 5 bases, J lost 6 bases, and 14 bases lay in between. The CDR3 contains 14 residues. Germline CDR1 and CDR2: LNHDA and SQIVND (reference sequence).

The chain employs TRBV18 and TRBJ2-5; D is uncertain. CDR1 and CDR2 (germline): KGHSH, LQKENI. This CDR3 comprises 12 residues. V was clipped by 3 bases and J by 2 bases, with 4 bases between them. CDR3 bases: TGTGCCAGCTCACCCCAACAAGAGACCCAGTACTTC. Translation: CASSPQQETQYF.